This TCR beta chain was obtained from a study of control samples from healthy donors and cancer patients. Assay: immunoSEQ multiplex PCR; the TCRdb copy retains only in-frame clones and omits some. In the table there are 350,000 to 450,000 clones, more than 80% of which are singletons. The V gene lost 1 base and the J gene lost 10 bases, with 19 bases spanning the gap. CDR1 and CDR2 from the germline V gene are SGHTA and FQGNSA. The CDR3 consists of 16 residues. The J gene is TRBJ1-4, the V gene TRBV7-2; no definite D call. The origin of this receptor is a man aged 35 to 55 with head and neck cancer. The sample comprised PBMCs. CDR3 sequence (DNA): TGTGCCAGCAGCTTAGGGGTAGGGAGTTACGGTGCAAAACTGTTTTTT. It translates to CASSLGVGSYGAKLFF. The variable domain in full, completed from reference TRBV7-2 and TRBJ1-4, reads GAGVSQSPSNKVTEKGKDVELRCDPISGHTALYWYRQSLGQGLEFLIYFQGNSAPDKSGLPSDRFSAERTGGSVSTLTIQRTQQEDSAVYLCASSLGVGSYGAKLFFGSGTQLSVL.